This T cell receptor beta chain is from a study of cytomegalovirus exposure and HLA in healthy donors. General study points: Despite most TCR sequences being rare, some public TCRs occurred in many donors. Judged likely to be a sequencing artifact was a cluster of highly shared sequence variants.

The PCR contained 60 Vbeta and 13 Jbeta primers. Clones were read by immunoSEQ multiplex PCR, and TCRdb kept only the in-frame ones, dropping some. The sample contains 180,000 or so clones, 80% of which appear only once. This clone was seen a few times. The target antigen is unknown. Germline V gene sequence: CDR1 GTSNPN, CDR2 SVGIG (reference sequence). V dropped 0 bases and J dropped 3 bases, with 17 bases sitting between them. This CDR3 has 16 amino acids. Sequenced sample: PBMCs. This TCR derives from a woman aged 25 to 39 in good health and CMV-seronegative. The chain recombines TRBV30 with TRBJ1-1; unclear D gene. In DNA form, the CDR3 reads TGTGCCTGGAGTGTATGGCGTCAGAGAGGGTACACTGAAGCTTTCTTT. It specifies CAWSVWRQRGYTEAFF.